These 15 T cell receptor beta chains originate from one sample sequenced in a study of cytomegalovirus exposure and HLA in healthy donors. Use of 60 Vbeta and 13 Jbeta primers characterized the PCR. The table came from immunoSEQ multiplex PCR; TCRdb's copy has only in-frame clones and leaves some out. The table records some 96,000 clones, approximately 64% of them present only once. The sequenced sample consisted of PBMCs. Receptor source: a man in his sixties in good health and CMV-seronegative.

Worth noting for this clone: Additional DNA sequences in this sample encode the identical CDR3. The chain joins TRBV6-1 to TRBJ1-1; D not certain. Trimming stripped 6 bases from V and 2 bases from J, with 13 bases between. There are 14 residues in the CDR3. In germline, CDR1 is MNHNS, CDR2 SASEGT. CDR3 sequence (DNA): TGTGCCAGCAGGGGAACCGGGGTTAACACTGAAGCTTTCTTT. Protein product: CASRGTGVNTEAFF.

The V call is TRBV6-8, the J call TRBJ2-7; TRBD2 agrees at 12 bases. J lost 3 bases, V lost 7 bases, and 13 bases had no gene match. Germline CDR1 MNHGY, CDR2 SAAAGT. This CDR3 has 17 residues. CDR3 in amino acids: CASTDPQGLAGIYEQYF. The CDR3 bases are TGTGCCAGCACGGACCCCCAGGGACTAGCGGGCATCTACGAGCAGTACTTC.

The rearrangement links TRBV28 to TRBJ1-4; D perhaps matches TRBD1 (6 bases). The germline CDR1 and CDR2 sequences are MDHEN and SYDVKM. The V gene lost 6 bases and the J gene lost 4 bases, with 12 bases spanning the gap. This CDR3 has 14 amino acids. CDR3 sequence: CASRTGTFNEKLFF. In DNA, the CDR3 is TGTGCCAGCAGGACCGGGACATTTAATGAAAAACTGTTTTTT.

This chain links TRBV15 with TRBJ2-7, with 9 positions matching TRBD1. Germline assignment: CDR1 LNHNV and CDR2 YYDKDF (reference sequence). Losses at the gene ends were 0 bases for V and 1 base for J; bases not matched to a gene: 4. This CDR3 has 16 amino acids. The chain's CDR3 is CATSRDRGTGSYEQYF. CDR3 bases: TGTGCCACCAGCAGAGATCGAGGGACAGGGTCCTACGAGCAGTACTTC.

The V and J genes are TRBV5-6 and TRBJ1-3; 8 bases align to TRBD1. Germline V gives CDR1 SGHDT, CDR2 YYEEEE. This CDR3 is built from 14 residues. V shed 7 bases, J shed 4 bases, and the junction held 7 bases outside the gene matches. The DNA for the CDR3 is TGTGCCAGCGACAGGGGAGTAGCCGGAAACACCATATATTTT. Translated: CASDRGVAGNTIYF. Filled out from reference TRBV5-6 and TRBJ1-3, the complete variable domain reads DAGVTQSPTHLIKTRGQQVTLRCSPKSGHDTVSWYQQALGQGPQFIFQYYEEEERQRGNFPDRFSGHQFPNYSSELNVNALLLGDSALYLCASDRGVAGNTIYFGEGSWLTVV.

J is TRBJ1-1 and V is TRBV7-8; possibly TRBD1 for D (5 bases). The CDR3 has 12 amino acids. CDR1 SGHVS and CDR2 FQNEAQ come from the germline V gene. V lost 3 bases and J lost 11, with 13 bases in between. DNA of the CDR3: TGTGCCAGCAGCTTGCCGGGACTTGAGGCTTTCTTT. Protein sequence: CASSLPGLEAFF.

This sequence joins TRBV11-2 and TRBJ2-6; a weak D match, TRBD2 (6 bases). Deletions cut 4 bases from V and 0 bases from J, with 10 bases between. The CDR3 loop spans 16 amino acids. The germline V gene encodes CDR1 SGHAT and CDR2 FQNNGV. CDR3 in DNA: TGTGCCAGCAGCTCGGGACTCTACTCTGGGGCCAACGTCCTGACTTTC. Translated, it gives CASSSGLYSGANVLTF.

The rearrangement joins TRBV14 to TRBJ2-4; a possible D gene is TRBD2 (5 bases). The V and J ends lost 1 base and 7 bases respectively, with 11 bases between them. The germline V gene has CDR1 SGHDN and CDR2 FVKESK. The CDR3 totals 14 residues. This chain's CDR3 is CASSQGSGFNIQYF. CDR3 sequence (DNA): TGTGCCAGCAGCCAAGGCTCGGGGTTTAACATTCAGTACTTC.

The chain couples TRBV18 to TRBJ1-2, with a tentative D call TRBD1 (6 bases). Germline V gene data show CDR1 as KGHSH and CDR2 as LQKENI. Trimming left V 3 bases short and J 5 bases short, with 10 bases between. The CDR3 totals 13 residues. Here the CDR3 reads CASSPARGYGYTF. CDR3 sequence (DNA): TGTGCCAGCTCACCGGCCAGGGGTTATGGCTACACCTTC.

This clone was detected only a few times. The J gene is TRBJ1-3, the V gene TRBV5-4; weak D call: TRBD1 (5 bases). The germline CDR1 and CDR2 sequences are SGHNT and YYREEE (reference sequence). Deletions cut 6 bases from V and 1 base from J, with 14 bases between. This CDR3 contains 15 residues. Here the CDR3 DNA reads TGTGCCAGCACCAACCGGGGGACTTCTGGAAACACCATATATTTT. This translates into CASTNRGTSGNTIYF. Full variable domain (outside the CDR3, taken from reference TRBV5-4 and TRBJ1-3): ETGVTQSPTHLIKTRGQQVTLRCSSQSGHNTVSWYQQALGQGPQFIFQYYREEENGRGNFPPRFSGLQFPNYSSELNVNALELDDSALYLCASTNRGTSGNTIYFGEGSWLTVV.

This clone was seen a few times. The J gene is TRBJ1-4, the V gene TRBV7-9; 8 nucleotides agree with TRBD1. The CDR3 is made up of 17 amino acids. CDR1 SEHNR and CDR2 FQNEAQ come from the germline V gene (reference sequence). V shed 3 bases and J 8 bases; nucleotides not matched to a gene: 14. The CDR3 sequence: CASSFPLSGGASEKLFF. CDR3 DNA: TGTGCCAGCAGCTTTCCTTTATCAGGGGGCGCTTCGGAAAAACTGTTTTTT.

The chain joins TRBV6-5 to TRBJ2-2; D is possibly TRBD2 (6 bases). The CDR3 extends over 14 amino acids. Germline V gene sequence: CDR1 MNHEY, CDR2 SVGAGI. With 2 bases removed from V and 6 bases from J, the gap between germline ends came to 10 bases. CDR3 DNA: TGTGCCAGCAGTTACGGGGGGACCGCCGGGGAGCTGTTTTTT. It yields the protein CASSYGGTAGELFF.

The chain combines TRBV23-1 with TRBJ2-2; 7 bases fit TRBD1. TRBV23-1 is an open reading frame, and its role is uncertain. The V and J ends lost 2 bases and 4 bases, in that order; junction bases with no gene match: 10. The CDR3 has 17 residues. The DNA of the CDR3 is TGCGCCAGCAGTCAAGGATTTAGGGGGCCGGGCACCGGGGAGCTGTTTTTT. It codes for CASSQGFRGPGTGELFF.

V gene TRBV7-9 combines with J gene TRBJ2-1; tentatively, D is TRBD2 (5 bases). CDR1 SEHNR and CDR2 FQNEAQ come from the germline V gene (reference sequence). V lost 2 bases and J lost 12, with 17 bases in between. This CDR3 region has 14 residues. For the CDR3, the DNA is TGTGCCAGCAGCTTACAATCCCTGAGCGGAACGCAGTTCTTC. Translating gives CASSLQSLSGTQFF. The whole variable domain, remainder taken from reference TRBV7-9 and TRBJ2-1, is DTGVSQNPRHKITKRGQNVTFRCDPISEHNRLYWYRQTLGQGPEFLTYFQNEAQLEKSRLLSDRFSAERPKGSFSTLEIQRTEQGDSAMYLCASSLQSLSGTQFFGPGTRLTVL.

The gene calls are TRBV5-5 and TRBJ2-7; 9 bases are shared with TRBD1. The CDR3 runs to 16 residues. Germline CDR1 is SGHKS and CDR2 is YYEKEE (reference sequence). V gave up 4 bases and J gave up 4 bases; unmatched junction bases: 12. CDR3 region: CASSPGQGPPVYEQYF. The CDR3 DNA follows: TGTGCCAGCAGCCCGGGACAGGGCCCACCTGTTTACGAGCAGTACTTC.